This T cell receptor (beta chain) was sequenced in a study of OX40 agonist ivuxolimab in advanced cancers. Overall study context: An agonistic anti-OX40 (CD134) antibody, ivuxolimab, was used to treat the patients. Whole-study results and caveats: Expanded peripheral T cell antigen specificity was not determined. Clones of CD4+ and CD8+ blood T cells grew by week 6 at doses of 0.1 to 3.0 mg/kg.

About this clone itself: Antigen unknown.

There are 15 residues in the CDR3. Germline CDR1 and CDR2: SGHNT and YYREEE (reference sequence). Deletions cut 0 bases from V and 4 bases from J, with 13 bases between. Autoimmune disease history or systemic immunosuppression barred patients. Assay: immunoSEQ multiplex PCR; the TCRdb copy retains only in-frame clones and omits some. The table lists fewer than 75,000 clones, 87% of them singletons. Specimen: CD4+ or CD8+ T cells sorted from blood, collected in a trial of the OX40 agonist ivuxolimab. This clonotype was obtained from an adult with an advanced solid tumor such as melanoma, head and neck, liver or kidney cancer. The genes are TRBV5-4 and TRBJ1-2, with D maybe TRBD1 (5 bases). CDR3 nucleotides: TGTGCCAGCAGCTTGGGGCCAGCGGGGGGCTATGGCTACACCTTC. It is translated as CASSLGPAGGYGYTF.